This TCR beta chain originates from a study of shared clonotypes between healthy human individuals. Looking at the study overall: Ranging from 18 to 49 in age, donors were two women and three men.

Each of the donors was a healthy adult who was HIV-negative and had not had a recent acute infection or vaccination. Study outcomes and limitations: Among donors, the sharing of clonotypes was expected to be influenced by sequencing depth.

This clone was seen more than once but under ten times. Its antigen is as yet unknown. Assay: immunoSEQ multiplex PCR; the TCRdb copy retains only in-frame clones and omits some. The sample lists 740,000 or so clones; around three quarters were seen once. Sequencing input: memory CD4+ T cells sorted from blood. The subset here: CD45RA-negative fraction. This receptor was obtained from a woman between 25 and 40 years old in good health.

CDR3 residues: CASSQAHRGYEQYF. In DNA form, the CDR3 reads TGCGCCAGCAGCCAAGCTCATCGTGGCTACGAGCAGTACTTC. The chain has TRBV4-1 and TRBJ2-7, with no clear D. The CDR3 consists of 14 residues. Trimming stripped 1 base from V and 3 bases from J, with 10 bases between. Per the germline V gene, CDR1 is MGHRA and CDR2 is YSYEKL.